A single sample gave rise to the 13 T cell receptor beta chains below, sequenced in a study of TIL therapy for anti-PD-1-resistant metastatic lung cancer listed by TCRdb under 2021. TCR beta CDR3 regions were amplified from genomic DNA with the immunoSEQ v3 hsTCRB kit using bias-controlled multiplex PCR. Imported from immuneACCESS, the table was reduced by TCRdb to in-frame sequences with V and J called. These copies leave out some clones; in studies compared against another copy, an unresolved V gene accounts for under half, and the cause of the remainder is not known. The sample records tens of thousands of clones, more than 60% of which are singletons. Of the sample, about 7% is held by the ten largest clones. Interpreted using the paper, the time point label stands for: pre-treatment sample, taken before nivolumab and TIL therapy. The starting material was blood, obtained at baseline. The receptors originated from a person between 30 and 80 years old with non-small cell lung cancer.

The gene calls are TRBV11-3 and TRBJ1-1; no reliable D call. CDR1 and CDR2 from the germline V gene are SGHNT and YENEEA. This CDR3 region has 12 residues. V gave up 11 bases and J gave up 6 bases, with 16 bases separating them. CDR3 nucleotide sequence: TGTGCCTCCTCAGCTGGGAAGGCTGAAGCTTTCTTT. This gives the protein CASSAGKAEAFF.

This chain links TRBV6-6 with TRBJ1-4; 9 nucleotides line up with TRBD1. Per germline, CDR1 MNHNY and CDR2 SVGAGI (reference sequence). V gave up 7 bases and J gave up 6 bases; unmatched junction bases: 9. This CDR3 is 15 amino acids long. CDR3 protein: CASKKSGQGHEKLFF. The CDR3 DNA reads TGTGCCAGCAAGAAGTCGGGACAGGGACATGAAAAACTGTTTTTT.

This clone was found once. The gene calls are TRBV5-1 and TRBJ2-7; D unclear. V lost 4 bases and J 3 bases, leaving 8 bases between the germline ends. The CDR3 extends over 12 amino acids. The germline CDR1 and CDR2 sequences are SGHRS and YFSETQ. The CDR3 DNA follows: TGCGCCAGCAGCACCGGTTACTACGAGCAGTACTTC. This gives the protein CASSTGYYEQYF.

The genes are TRBV5-6 and TRBJ1-3; no clear D. CDR3 length: 14 amino acids. V was clipped by 0 bases and J by 6 bases, with 10 bases between them. The V gene's germline CDR1 is SGHDT and CDR2 YYEEEE. DNA for the CDR3: TGTGCCAGCAGCTTGGCCGAAACACCAAACACCATATATTTT. Amino acids: CASSLAETPNTIYF.

V and J are TRBV5-6 and TRBJ2-7; 9 bases line up with TRBD1. V shed 3 bases and J 2 bases; nucleotides not matched to a gene: 3. The CDR3 sequence is 14 residues long. CDR1 and CDR2 (germline): SGHDT, YYEEEE. This CDR3 reads CASSSGTGTYEQYF. The CDR3 DNA reads as TGTGCCAGCAGCTCCGGGACAGGGACCTACGAGCAGTACTTC.

V gene TRBV6-6 combines with J gene TRBJ1-5; 7 nucleotides align to TRBD1. The CDR3 runs 14 residues. The V gene end was trimmed by 6 bases and the J gene end by 4 bases; junction bases not matched to a gene: 6. Per germline, CDR1 MNHNY and CDR2 SVGAGI (reference sequence). This chain's CDR3 is CASRRQGGNQPQHF. The CDR3 DNA is TGTGCCAGCAGGAGACAGGGAGGGAATCAGCCCCAGCATTTT.

The CDR3, as DNA: TGTGCCAGCAGTTACCTGGGGGGACTAGGCGGGGAAGCCGGGGAGCTGTTTTTT. This encodes CASSYLGGLGGEAGELFF. The rearrangement links TRBV27 to TRBJ2-2, with 8 bases that match TRBD2. After removal of 4 bases from V and 6 bases from J, the junction contained 16 bases not matched to a gene. CDR3 length: 18 residues. Germline CDR1 reads MNHEY; CDR2 reads SMNVEV (reference sequence).

This chain uses TRBV5-1 with TRBJ1-5; 9 bases are a match to TRBD1. After removal of 4 bases from V and 4 bases from J, the junction contained 6 bases not matched to a gene. Per the germline V gene, CDR1 is SGHRS and CDR2 is YFSETQ. This CDR3 region has 15 residues. CDR3 DNA: TGCGCCAGCAGCGCGGGGACAGGGAGGAATCAGCCCCAGCATTTT. Its translation: CASSAGTGRNQPQHF.

CDR3 bases: TGTGCCAGCAGCTTGAGAGGAAGCAAAGAGACCCAGTACTTC. Translation: CASSLRGSKETQYF. The V and J genes are TRBV7-2 and TRBJ2-5, with D unclear. Per germline, CDR1 SGHTA and CDR2 FQGNSA. CDR3 length equals 14 residues. V lost 3 bases and J lost 3, with 11 bases in between.

This chain connects TRBV21-1 to TRBJ1-4; the table gives TRBD1 as D, unverified against the DNA. TRBV21-1 is an annotated pseudogene. CDR3 size: 17 residues. Here the CDR3 reads CASRYALDKVHNEKLFF. The CDR3 coding sequence is TGTGCCAGCAGGTACGCATTAGACAAGGTGCATAATGAAAAACTGTTTTTT.

The chain recombines TRBV28 with TRBJ1-2, with a tentative D call TRBD1 (5 bases). This CDR3 has 12 residues. Between the trimmed V and J ends, which lost 6 bases and 4 bases, there was a span of 9 bases. In germline, CDR1 is MDHEN, CDR2 SYDVKM. Here the CDR3 reads CASRGGSYGYTF. The CDR3 region has the DNA TGTGCCAGCAGGGGGGGAAGCTATGGCTACACCTTC.

The V gene is TRBV5-1, the J gene TRBJ2-7; D possibly uses TRBD1 or TRBD2 (5 bases each). From germline, CDR1 is SGHRS and CDR2 YFSETQ. The CDR3 extends over 13 amino acids. V was cut by 2 bases and J by 4 bases, with 10 bases left in between. CDR3: CASSLEGRYEQYF. The CDR3 DNA sequence: TGCGCCAGCAGCTTAGAGGGACGGTACGAGCAGTACTTC.

Of note for this clone: One end of the junction varies from germline; a read error may be responsible. The chain uses TRBV28 and TRBJ2-2, with D tentatively TRBD2 (6 bases). Germline V gene data show CDR1 as MDHEN and CDR2 as SYDVKM. CDR3 length: 18 residues. In DNA form, the CDR3 reads TGTGCCAGCAGTCTATGGGGGGAGATCTTTTCGGACACCGGGGAGCTGTTTTTT. Translation: CASSLWGEIFSDTGELFF.